The next 8 T cell receptor beta chains were all read from a single sample in a study of CD8 T cells in Susac syndrome. About 0.5 to 1 ug RNA was reverse transcribed with random hexamers. TCRdb used MiXCR to reprocess the immunoSEQ multiplex PCR reads, holding one entry per CDR3 protein. This table has approximately 120,000 distinct CDR3 sequences, approximately 93% appearing once. The specimen sequenced was CD8+ T cells from PBMCs. The receptors derive from a human donor with multiple sclerosis.

V and J are TRBV28 and TRBJ2-7, with D tentatively TRBD1 (5 bases). The V gene's germline CDR1 is MDHEN and CDR2 SYDVKM. Trimming pared 2 bases from V and 6 bases from J, leaving 11 bases between. The CDR3 is made up of 13 amino acids. The CDR3 region has the DNA TGTGCCAGCAGTTTAGTAGGGGAAGGCGAGCAGTACTTC. Its protein is CASSLVGEGEQYF.

The rearrangement links TRBV4-1 to TRBJ2-7, with D uncertain. Germline V lookup: CDR1 MGHRA, CDR2 YSYEKL. The CDR3 contains 14 residues. V lost 1 base to trimming and J lost 3 bases, with 10 bases between them. The CDR3 region is CASSQATYRYEQYF. Here the CDR3 DNA reads TGCGCCAGCAGCCAAGCGACATACCGCTACGAGCAGTACTTC.

The V and J genes are TRBV6-1 and TRBJ2-1; D gene ambiguous. The CDR3 consists of 14 residues. V was shortened by 0 bases and J by 10 bases, with 13 bases between the two germline ends. Germline loops: CDR1 MNHNS, CDR2 SASEGT. Here the CDR3 reads CASSEALGSREQFF. CDR3 DNA sequence: TGTGCCAGCAGTGAAGCCCTAGGGTCGAGGGAGCAGTTCTTC.

This chain connects TRBV6-2 or TRBV6-3 to TRBJ2-1; D remains ambiguous. The V gene lost 6 bases and the J gene lost 5 bases, with 14 bases spanning the gap. The CDR3 totals 14 residues. The germline gives CDR1 MNHEY, CDR2 SVGEGT. CDR3: CASRIAPGHNEQFF. The CDR3 DNA follows: TGTGCCAGCAGGATCGCCCCCGGTCACAATGAGCAGTTCTTC.

The CDR3 region has the DNA TGTGCCAGCAGCTTCCCTGGGAGGACAGGGTCAGATACGCAGTATTTT. This sequence encodes CASSFPGRTGSDTQYF. V is TRBV14 and J is TRBJ2-3; 8 bases are a match to TRBD1. The CDR3 sequence is 16 residues long. V was clipped by 5 bases and J by 4 bases; unmatched bases: 11. The germline CDR1 and CDR2 sequences are SGHDN and FVKESK.

This chain connects TRBV5-6 to TRBJ2-7; 7 bases line up with TRBD1. The CDR3 has 15 amino acids. The ends lost 4 bases at V and 4 bases at J; junction bases unmatched: 11. Germline V CDR1 and CDR2: SGHDT, YYEEEE. The CDR3 DNA is TGTGCCAGCAGCCAAGCCGGGACAGCCTATTACGAGCAGTACTTC. It is translated as CASSQAGTAYYEQYF.

This chain connects TRBV7-9 to TRBJ1-6; D call uncertain. Germline V gene sequence: CDR1 SEHNR, CDR2 FQNEAQ (reference sequence). The CDR3 has 15 residues. The V and J ends lost 5 bases and 7 bases respectively, with 15 bases between them. CDR3 region: CASSPLDGSNSPLHF. The CDR3 nucleotides read TGTGCCAGCAGCCCATTGGACGGATCAAATTCACCCCTCCACTTT.

This chain uses TRBV10-3 with TRBJ2-2; D is unclear. CDR3 length: 14 residues. Looked up from germline, CDR1 is ENHRY and CDR2 is SYGVKD. Trimming left V 2 bases short and J 7 bases short, with 11 bases between. The CDR3 loop reads CAISEPDLGGELFF. The DNA for the CDR3 is TGTGCCATCAGTGAGCCGGATCTAGGCGGGGAGCTGTTTTTT.